This TCR beta chain was sequenced during a study of T cells after yellow fever vaccination (dated by TCRdb to the late 2010s). The study in broad terms: The SMART-Seq v4 Ultra Low Input RNA kit was used to prepare libraries from fractions with low cell numbers. Bulk TCR alpha and beta repertoires were sequenced longitudinally to track T-cell clones before and after primary and booster YFV17D yellow fever vaccination. Two healthy male donors, one aged 18 to 30 and one aged 30 to 39 years, were included in the cohort. Blood samples were taken at several timepoints before and after primary and secondary immunization, and bulk PBMC replicates and cell subsets were isolated.

CDR1 and CDR2, looked up from the germline V gene, are SGHVS and FNYEAQ. A distance of 10 bases separates the germline ends of V and J, which lose 4 bases and 3 bases respectively. From the cysteine up to the phenylalanine, the CDR3 has a length of 15 residues. This entry keeps only the CDR3 DNA: 45 bases, framed from base 1. Synthesis of TCR cDNA relied on 5'RACE template switching, a step that introduced a universal primer site along with unique molecular identifiers. Priming for cDNA synthesis came from both the TCR alpha and TCR beta constant segments. Library amplification involved two PCR steps, and the second step added sample barcodes and sequencing adapters. Sequencing of libraries was done on Illumina HiSeq 2500 (2x100 bp) or NovaSeq (2x150 bp). The source study handled its data this way. MIGEC was used to demultiplex reads and collapse the reads into UMI consensus sequences, and MiXCR was used for V(D)J alignment. Clonotypes responding to the vaccine were identified with edgeR on replicate PBMC samples, with the criteria of FDR below 0.01 and a log2 fold change above 5 up to day 15. CD4 or CD8 identity was assigned to each bulk clonotype according to whether the clonotype was present at higher abundance in the sequenced CD4 repertoire or the sequenced CD8 repertoire. TCRdb applied fastp at Q25 and MiXCR to the public reads, then kept only in-frame beta chains. Rows are unified per CDR3 protein, each entry keeping the most common DNA and genes. The authors' filters were not applied to this entry. In this sample the table shows 510,000 or so distinct CDR3 sequences, 15% to 20% of which occur a single time. In total, the top ten clones hold roughly an eighth of the sample.

What the treatment or condition label conveys for this sample: live attenuated yellow fever vaccine strain. At each blood-draw timepoint, two biological replicates of bulk PBMCs were collected. A standard Ficoll-Paque protocol was used to isolate PBMCs from peripheral blood. TriZol was used to extract RNA from bulk PBMCs, CD4 and CD8 fractions, and dextramer-positive and dextramer-negative fractions. Concerning this clonotype itself: Its binding antigen is unknown. Base qualities are missing; no much larger clone stands one base away.

General study outcomes and caveats: Computational filtering was required because FACS-sorted repertoires could contain abundant contaminating clonotypes from the bulk population. A small share of clonotypes was detected in both CD4 and CD8 compartments, with the overlap likely arising from convergent recombination. Compared with the primary T-cell response, the secondary T-cell response was weaker but faster, peaking on day 5 rather than day 15. Because the study included only a couple of donors, the extent to which the findings can be generalized is limited. Most clones expanded after primary vaccination (around 96% of CD4 and 80% to 90% of CD8) were re-detected after the booster, suggesting that broad memory maintenance occurred.

Rearrangement joined TRBV7-6 to TRBJ2-6; 5 matching bases give a weak D call of TRBD2. The source material was PBMCs, sampled 15 days after the yellow fever booster vaccination. The receptor was derived from a man younger than 45 who received the YFV17D yellow fever vaccine. The nucleotide sequence is TGTGCCAGCAGCTCCGTCGGGGTTGGGGCCAACGTCCTGACTTTC. This gives the protein CASSSVGVGANVLTF.